A single sample gave rise to the 11 T cell receptor beta chains below, sequenced in a study of blood T cell repertoires in COVID-19. This table comes from immunoSEQ multiplex PCR, and its TCRdb copy is limited to in-frame clones, with some not included. The repertoire holds tens of thousands of clones, with nearly 80% as singletons. Sequencing input: peripheral blood. Receptor source: a human donor in a cohort sampled during active COVID-19.

The gene calls are TRBV4-3 and TRBJ1-6; D gene unclear. The CDR3 length is 17 residues. In germline, CDR1 is LGHNA, CDR2 YSLEER. V dropped 0 bases and J dropped 12 bases, with 21 bases sitting between them. The CDR3 protein is CASSQDMMFEGVGPLHF. CDR3 bases: TGCGCCAGCAGCCAAGATATGATGTTCGAGGGTGTTGGACCCCTCCACTTT.

This chain uses TRBV21-1 with TRBJ1-5. TRBV21-1 is a pseudogene locus. This CDR3 is built from 17 residues. CDR3 bases: TGTGCCAGCAGCACCCTGGGAGGGCCGGTGAGCAATCAGCCCCAGCATTTT. Its protein product is CASSTLGGPVSNQPQHF.

The rearrangement joins TRBV19 to TRBJ1-5, with D uncertain. V was shortened by 7 bases and J by 3 bases, with 13 bases between the two germline ends. CDR1 and CDR2 from the germline V gene are LNHDA and SQIVND (reference sequence). CDR3 length: 14 amino acids. The CDR3 DNA reads as TGTGCCAGTACCGTCGGCGGCTTCAATCAGCCCCAGCATTTT. Encoded protein: CASTVGGFNQPQHF.

The chain carries TRBV6-5 and TRBJ2-4; 7 bases map to TRBD2. The V and J ends lost 7 bases and 0 bases, in that order; junction bases with no gene match: 3. There are 14 residues in the CDR3. Per germline, CDR1 MNHEY and CDR2 SVGAGI. The CDR3 loop reads CASISGGAKNIQYF. As DNA, the CDR3 is TGTGCCAGCATCTCGGGGGGAGCCAAAAACATTCAGTACTTC.

The chain links TRBV5-4 to TRBJ1-2; TRBD1 matches 9 bases. In germline, CDR1 is SGHNT, CDR2 YYREEE (reference sequence). J gave up 9 bases and V 4 bases, and 7 bases lay outside the gene matches. The CDR3 has 13 residues. CDR3 loop: CASSRDREGSYTF. DNA for the CDR3: TGTGCCAGCAGCCGGGACAGGGAGGGCAGCTACACCTTC.

The chain employs TRBV6-1 and TRBJ2-1; 11 nucleotides align to TRBD1. There are 16 residues in the CDR3. The germline CDR1 and CDR2 sequences are MNHNS and SASEGT. V trimming: 2 bases; J trimming: 7 bases; junction bases outside the gene matches: 7. The CDR3 region is CASSEFFGQGANEQFF. Written as DNA, the CDR3 is TGTGCCAGCAGTGAATTTTTTGGACAGGGGGCAAATGAGCAGTTCTTC.

The gene calls are TRBV30 and TRBJ1-2, with 11 bases matching TRBD1. The CDR3 runs to 16 residues. Per germline, CDR1 GTSNPN and CDR2 SVGIG (reference sequence). Losses at the gene ends were 1 base for V and 7 bases for J; bases not matched to a gene: 11. CDR3 sequence: CAWSAGGQGASFGYTF. CDR3 DNA: TGTGCCTGGAGTGCCGGAGGACAGGGGGCGTCTTTTGGCTACACCTTC.

The rearrangement links TRBV18 to TRBJ1-6, with D uncertain. The CDR3 is 12 residues long. V gave up 6 bases and J gave up 4 bases, with 4 bases separating them. The germline CDR1 and CDR2 sequences are KGHSH and LQKENI. CDR3 DNA sequence: TGTGCCAGCTCCCCTTATAATTCACCCCTCCACTTT. Translated, it gives CASSPYNSPLHF.

The chain joins TRBV24-1 to TRBJ2-1, with 14 bases lining up with TRBD2. The germline V gene has CDR1 KGHDR and CDR2 SFDVKD. V lost 4 bases and J lost 4; bases outside the gene matches: 5. CDR3 length: 17 amino acids. CDR3 region: CATSDRTSGGLYNEQFF. Here the CDR3 DNA reads TGTGCCACCAGTGACAGGACTAGCGGGGGGCTGTACAATGAGCAGTTCTTC.

The V and J genes are TRBV4-2 and TRBJ2-7; a possible D gene is TRBD1 (7 bases). Trimming removed 0 bases at V and 0 bases at J, with 12 bases between. CDR1 is LGHNA, CDR2 YNFKEQ, per germline. This CDR3 has 16 residues. The CDR3: CASSQEEGAGSYEQYF. DNA for the CDR3: TGTGCCAGCAGCCAAGAGGAGGGGGCAGGCTCCTACGAGCAGTACTTC.

The CDR3 DNA reads TGTGCCAGCAGTTTATCATACTACAGGGGGCGCGGGGCTTTCTTT. Protein: CASSLSYYRGRGAFF. The V gene is TRBV27, the J gene TRBJ1-1; 9 bases align to TRBD1. Unmatched junction bases numbered 10, after V lost 0 bases and J lost 11 bases. The CDR3 extends over 15 amino acids. The germline gives CDR1 MNHEY, CDR2 SMNVEV (reference sequence).